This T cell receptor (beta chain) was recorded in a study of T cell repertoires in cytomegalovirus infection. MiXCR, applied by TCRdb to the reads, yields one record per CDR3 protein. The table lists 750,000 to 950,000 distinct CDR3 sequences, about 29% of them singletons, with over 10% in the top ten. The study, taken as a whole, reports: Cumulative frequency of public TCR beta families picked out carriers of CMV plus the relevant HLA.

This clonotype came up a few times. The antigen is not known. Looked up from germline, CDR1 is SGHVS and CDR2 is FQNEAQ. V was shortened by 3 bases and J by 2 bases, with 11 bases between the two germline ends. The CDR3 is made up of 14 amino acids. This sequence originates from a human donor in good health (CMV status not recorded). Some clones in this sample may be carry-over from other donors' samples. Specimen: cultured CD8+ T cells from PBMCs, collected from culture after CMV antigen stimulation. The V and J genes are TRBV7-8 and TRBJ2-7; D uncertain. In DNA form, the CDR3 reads TGTGCCAGCAGCTTTGGATCTCGGCCCTACGAGCAGTACGTC. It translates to CASSFGSRPYEQYV.